This TCR beta chain was obtained from a study of human T cells and chemical hapten exposure. Study-wide results and limits: Relative to controls, expanded TCRs formed significantly more large CDR3 similarity clusters. TCRs above 1 in 1000 frequency stayed constant with DPC sensitization.

Regarding time point: patch test 3, about 24 weeks after DPC sensitization. Indicated treatment: therapeutic diphenylcyclopropenone sensitization with weekly scalp DPC. CDR1 and CDR2 from the germline V gene are SGHVS and FQNEAQ. V gave up 5 bases and J gave up 0 bases; unmatched junction bases: 11. The CDR3 is 18 amino acids. Authors' analysis steps: A per-sample median of roughly 96,000 TCRs was observed, with a range of roughly 20,000 to 690,600. TCRdb ran MiXCR on the RACE reads and lists one entry per CDR3 protein. For this entry, the V and J calls and clone size follow TCRdb and not the study's own pipeline. The table records more than 150,000 distinct CDR3 sequences, 24% of them present only once. Ten or more counts support this clonotype. The antigen is not known.

This TCR came from a woman between 40 and 55 years old with alopecia areata. Some clones in this sample may be carry-over from other donors' samples. Sequenced material: whole blood, taken in connection with sensitization to the hapten diphenylcyclopropenone (DPC). The V gene is TRBV7-8, the J gene TRBJ1-5; 9 bases are shared with TRBD1. The CDR3 sequence: CASSPLGTGSYSNQPQHF. CDR3 sequence (DNA): TGTGCCAGCAGCCCTCTAGGGACAGGGTCGTATAGCAATCAGCCCCAGCATTTT.